The TCR beta chain under discussion was sequenced for a study of blood T cell repertoires in COVID-19. About the study: Samples representing acute and convalescent COVID-19 were sourced from the United States, Italy and Spain.

TCRdb keeps only in-frame clones here, not all; method: immunoSEQ multiplex PCR. The table lists a few hundred thousand clones, about 90% of them singletons. The study drew participants aged about 18 to 90 years from under 30 US areas. V was pared by 6 bases and J by 4 bases, with 12 bases of the junction left unmatched. This CDR3 contains 18 residues. Germline V lookup: CDR1 MNHEY, CDR2 SMNVEV (reference sequence). This chain joins TRBV27 and TRBJ2-3; the match to TRBD2 covers 14 bases. This receptor was taken from a woman in her twenties or thirties who had been exposed to COVID-19. Sequencing was performed on PBMCs or T cells enriched from blood (not recorded which). CDR3 nucleotide sequence: TGTGCCAGCAGGGCCACAAGACGACTAGCGGGAGGGGCAGATACGCAGTATTTT. Its protein product is CASRATRRLAGGADTQYF.